This T cell receptor (beta chain) was identified during a study of blood T cell repertoires in COVID-19. Across the study: Spain, Italy and the United States supplied samples that represented acute and convalescent COVID-19.

The method was immunoSEQ multiplex PCR; TCRdb's version includes in-frame clones alone and lacks a portion of them. The sample holds 200,000 to 250,000 clones, roughly nine tenths seen once. Cohorts were based on clinical histories the participants reported. Sequencing input: PBMCs or T cells enriched from blood (not recorded which). This clonotype was sampled from a man aged 25-45 years who had recovered from COVID-19.

CDR3 sequence: CASSDTTEPQHF. The DNA for the CDR3 is TGTGCCAGCAGTGACACGACCGAGCCCCAGCATTTT. The chain uses TRBV7-9 and TRBJ1-5, with unresolved D. Trimming stripped 6 bases from V and 8 bases from J, with 11 bases between. The CDR3 is 12 amino acids. Germline V gene lookup returns CDR1 SEHNR and CDR2 FQNEAQ (reference sequence).